This TCR beta chain derives from a study of HIV-infected patients and healthy controls. No cell fractionation was done, so the repertoire covers all unsorted peripheral blood T cells. The CDR3 consists of 14 residues. J was trimmed by 9 bases and V by 3 bases; bases with no gene match: 6. CDR1 is DFQATT and CDR2 is SNEGSKA in the germline V gene (reference sequence). Findings of the study overall: MAIT alpha-chain CDR3s were frequent in healthy controls, depleted in HIV+.

This clonotype was counted ten times or more. Its antigen is not known. Alpha and beta constant-region primers primed reverse transcription of approximately 460 ng RNA. Alpha and beta chain libraries were made separately by chain-specific third strand synthesis with multiplexing indices. Two random hexamers, added before amplification and joined, formed each molecule's 12-nucleotide barcode. A 23-cycle PCR with P5s and P7 primers followed a short adapter-adding first PCR. TCRdb called the 5' RACE reads again in MiXCR, with one record for every CDR3 protein. The sample holds 8,500 to 11,000 distinct CDR3 sequences, less than 9.5% seen once.

The chain carries TRBV20-1 and TRBJ2-1; 12 bases map to TRBD2. Sequenced input: blood. The clonotype comes from an adult in good health. The CDR3 reads CSASLAGGPVEQFF. CDR3 in DNA: TGCAGTGCTAGTCTAGCGGGGGGGCCGGTTGAGCAGTTCTTC.